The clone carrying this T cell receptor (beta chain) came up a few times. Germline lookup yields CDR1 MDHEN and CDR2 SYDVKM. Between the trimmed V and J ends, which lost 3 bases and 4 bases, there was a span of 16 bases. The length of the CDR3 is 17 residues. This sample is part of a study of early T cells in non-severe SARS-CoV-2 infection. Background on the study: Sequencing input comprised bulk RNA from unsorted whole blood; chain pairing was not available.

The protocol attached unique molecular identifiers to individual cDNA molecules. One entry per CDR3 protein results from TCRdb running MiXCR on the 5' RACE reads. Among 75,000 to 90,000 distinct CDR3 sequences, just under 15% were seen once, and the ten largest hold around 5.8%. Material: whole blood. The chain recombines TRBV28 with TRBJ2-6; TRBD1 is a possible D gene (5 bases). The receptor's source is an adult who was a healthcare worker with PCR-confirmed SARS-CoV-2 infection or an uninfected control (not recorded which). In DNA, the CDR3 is TGTGCCAGCAGTTTCACCGCCCAGGGTAGGGGGGCCAACGTCCTGACTTTC. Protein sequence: CASSFTAQGRGANVLTF.